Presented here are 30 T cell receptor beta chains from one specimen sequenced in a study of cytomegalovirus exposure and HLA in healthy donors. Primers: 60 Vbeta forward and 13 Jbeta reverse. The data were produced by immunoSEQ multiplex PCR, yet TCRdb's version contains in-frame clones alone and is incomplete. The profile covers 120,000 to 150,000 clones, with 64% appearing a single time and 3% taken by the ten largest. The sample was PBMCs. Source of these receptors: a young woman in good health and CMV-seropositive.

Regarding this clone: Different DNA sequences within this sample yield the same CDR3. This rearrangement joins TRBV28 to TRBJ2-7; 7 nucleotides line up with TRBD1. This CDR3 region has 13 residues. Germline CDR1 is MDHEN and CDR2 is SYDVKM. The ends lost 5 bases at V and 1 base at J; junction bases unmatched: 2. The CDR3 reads CASSPGQSYEQYF. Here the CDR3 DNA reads TGTGCCAGCAGTCCGGGACAGTCCTACGAGCAGTACTTC.

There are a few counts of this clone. As DNA, the CDR3 is TGTGCCAGCAGCGACAGGACGGACGCAAACTATGGCTACACCTTC. Protein product: CASSDRTDANYGYTF. The rearrangement joins TRBV9 to TRBJ1-2, with D tentatively TRBD1 (5 bases). The CDR3 spans 15 residues. V was cut by 3 bases and J by 2 bases, with 14 bases left in between. Germline lookup yields CDR1 SGDLS and CDR2 YYNGEE.

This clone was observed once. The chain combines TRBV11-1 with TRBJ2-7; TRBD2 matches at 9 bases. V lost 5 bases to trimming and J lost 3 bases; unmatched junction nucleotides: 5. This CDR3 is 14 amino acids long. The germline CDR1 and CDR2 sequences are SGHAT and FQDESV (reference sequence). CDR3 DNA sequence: TGTGCCAGCAGCACGACTAGCGGCCACTACGAGCAGTACTTC. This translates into CASSTTSGHYEQYF.

CDR3 coding DNA: TGTGCCAGCAGCCCAGGGACAGTGCCACTAGCCAAAAACATTCAGTACTTC. Protein: CASSPGTVPLAKNIQYF. This chain connects TRBV5-8 to TRBJ2-4; 7 positions match TRBD1. Looked up from germline, CDR1 is SGHTS and CDR2 is YDEGEE. The CDR3 runs to 17 residues. The J segment lost 0 bases and the V segment lost 4 bases, leaving 10 bases of the junction unmatched. The variable domain in full, with the rest retrieved from reference TRBV5-8 and TRBJ2-4, is EAGVTQSPTHLIKTRGQQATLRCSPISGHTSVYWYQQALGLGLQFLLWYDEGEERNRGNFPPRFSGRQFPNYSSELNVNALELEDSALYLCASSPGTVPLAKNIQYFGAGTRLSVL.

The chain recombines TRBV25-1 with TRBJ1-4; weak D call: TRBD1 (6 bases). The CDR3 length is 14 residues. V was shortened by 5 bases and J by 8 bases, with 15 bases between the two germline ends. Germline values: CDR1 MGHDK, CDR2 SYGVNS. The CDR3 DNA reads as TGTGCCAGCAGTCAACTGGACAGAAGGGAAAAACTGTTTTTT. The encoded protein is CASSQLDRREKLFF. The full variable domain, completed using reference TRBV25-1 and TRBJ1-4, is EADIYQTPRYLVIGTGKKITLECSQTMGHDKMYWYQQDPGMELHLIHYSYGVNSTEKGDLSSESTVSRIRTEHFPLTLESARPSHTSQYLCASSQLDRREKLFFGSGTQLSVL.

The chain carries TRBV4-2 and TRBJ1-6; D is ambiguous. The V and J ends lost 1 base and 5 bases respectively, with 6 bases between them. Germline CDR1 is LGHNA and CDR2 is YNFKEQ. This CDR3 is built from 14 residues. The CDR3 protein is CASSQATDNSPLHF. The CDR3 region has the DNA TGTGCCAGCAGCCAAGCTACAGATAATTCACCCCTCCACTTT.

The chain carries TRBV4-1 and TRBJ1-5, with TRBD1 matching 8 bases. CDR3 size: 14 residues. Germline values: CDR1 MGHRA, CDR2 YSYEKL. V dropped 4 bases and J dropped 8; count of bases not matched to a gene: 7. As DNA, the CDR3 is TGCGCCAGCAGCCCACGGACAGGGAGGAAGCCCCAGCATTTT. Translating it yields CASSPRTGRKPQHF.

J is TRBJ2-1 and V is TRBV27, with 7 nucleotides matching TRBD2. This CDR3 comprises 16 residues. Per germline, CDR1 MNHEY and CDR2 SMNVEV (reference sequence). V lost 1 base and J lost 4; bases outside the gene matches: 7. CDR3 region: CASSLFQRGLYNEQFF. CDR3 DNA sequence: TGTGCCAGCAGTTTATTCCAGCGGGGACTATACAATGAGCAGTTCTTC.

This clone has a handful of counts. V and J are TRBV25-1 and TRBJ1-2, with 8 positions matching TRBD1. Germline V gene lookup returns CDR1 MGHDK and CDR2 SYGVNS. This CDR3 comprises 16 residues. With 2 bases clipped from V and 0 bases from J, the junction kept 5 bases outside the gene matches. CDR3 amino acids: CASSEAGGGSNYGYTF. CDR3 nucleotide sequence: TGTGCCAGCAGTGAAGCAGGGGGCGGCTCTAACTATGGCTACACCTTC.

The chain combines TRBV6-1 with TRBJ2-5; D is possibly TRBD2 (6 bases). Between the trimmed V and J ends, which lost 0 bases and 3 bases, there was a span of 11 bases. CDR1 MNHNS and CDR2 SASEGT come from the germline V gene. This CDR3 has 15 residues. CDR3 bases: TGTGCCAGCAGTGAAGCGGCGGGACTGAAAGAGACCCAGTACTTC. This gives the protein CASSEAAGLKETQYF.

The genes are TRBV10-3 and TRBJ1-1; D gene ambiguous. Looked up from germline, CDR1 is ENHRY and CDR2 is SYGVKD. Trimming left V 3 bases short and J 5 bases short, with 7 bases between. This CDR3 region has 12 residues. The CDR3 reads CAISEGGTEAFF. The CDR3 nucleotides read TGTGCCATCAGTGAAGGAGGGACTGAAGCTTTCTTT.

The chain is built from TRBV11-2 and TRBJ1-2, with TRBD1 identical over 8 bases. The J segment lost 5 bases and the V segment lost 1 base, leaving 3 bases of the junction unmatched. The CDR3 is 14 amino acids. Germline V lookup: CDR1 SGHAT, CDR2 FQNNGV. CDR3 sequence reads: CASSLGQGLYGYTF. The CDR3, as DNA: TGTGCCAGCAGCTTAGGACAGGGGTTATATGGCTACACCTTC.

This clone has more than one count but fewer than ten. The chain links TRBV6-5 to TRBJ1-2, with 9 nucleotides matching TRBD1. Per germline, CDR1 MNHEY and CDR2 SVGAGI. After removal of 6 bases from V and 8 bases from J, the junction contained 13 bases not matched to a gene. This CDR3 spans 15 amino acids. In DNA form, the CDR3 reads TGTGCCAGCAGCCCCCGGGACAGGGTGTGGGGAGGCTACACCTTC. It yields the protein CASSPRDRVWGGYTF.

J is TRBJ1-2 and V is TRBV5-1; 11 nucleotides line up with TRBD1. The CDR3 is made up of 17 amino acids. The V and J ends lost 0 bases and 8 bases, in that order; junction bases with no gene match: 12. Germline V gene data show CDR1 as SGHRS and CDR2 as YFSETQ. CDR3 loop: CASSLASPDRGREGYTF. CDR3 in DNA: TGCGCCAGCAGCTTGGCTTCTCCGGACAGGGGGCGCGAGGGCTACACCTTC.

CDR3: CASSYTETYEQYF. DNA of the CDR3: TGTGCCAGCAGTTACACAGAAACCTACGAGCAGTACTTC. The chain recombines TRBV6-6 with TRBJ2-7; D gene ambiguous. The CDR3 totals 13 residues. The V gene's germline CDR1 is MNHNY and CDR2 SVGAGI (reference sequence). Trimming removed 2 bases from V and 2 bases from J, with 7 bases in between.

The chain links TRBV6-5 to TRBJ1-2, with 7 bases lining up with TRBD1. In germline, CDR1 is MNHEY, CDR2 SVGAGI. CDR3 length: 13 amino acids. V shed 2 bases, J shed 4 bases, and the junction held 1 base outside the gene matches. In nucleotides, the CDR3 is TGTGCCAGCAGTTACGACAGGGCCTATGGCTACACCTTC. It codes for CASSYDRAYGYTF.

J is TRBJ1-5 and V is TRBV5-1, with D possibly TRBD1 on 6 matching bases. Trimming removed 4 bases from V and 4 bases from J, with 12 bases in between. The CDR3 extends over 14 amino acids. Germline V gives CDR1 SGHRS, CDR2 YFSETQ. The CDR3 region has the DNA TGCGCCAGCAGCCCGGACAGTGAAAATCAGCCCCAGCATTTT. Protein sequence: CASSPDSENQPQHF.

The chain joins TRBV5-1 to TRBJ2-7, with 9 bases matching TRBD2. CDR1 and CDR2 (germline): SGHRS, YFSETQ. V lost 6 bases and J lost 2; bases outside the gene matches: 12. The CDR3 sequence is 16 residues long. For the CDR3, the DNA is TGCGCCAGCATCCAGGGCCCGGGACTAGCTGCCTACGAGCAGTACTTC. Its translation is CASIQGPGLAAYEQYF. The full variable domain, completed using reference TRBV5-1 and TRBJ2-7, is KAGVTQTPRYLIKTRGQQVTLSCSPISGHRSVSWYQQTPGQGLQFLFEYFSETQRNKGNFPGRFSGRQFSNSRSEMNVSTLELGDSALYLCASIQGPGLAAYEQYFGPGTRLTVT.

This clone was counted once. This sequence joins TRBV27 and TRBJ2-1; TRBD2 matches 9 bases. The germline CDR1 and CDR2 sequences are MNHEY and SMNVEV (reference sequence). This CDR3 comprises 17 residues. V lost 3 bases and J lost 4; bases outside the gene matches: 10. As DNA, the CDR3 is TGTGCCAGCAGTTTGGTGGGGAGACTAGCGGAGTACAATGAGCAGTTCTTC. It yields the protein CASSLVGRLAEYNEQFF.

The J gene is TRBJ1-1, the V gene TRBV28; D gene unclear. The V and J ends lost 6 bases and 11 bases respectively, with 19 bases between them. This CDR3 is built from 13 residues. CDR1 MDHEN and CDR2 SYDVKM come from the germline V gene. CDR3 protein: CASSKQSPGTAFF. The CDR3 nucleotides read TGTGCCAGCAGCAAACAAAGTCCGGGTACGGCTTTCTTT.

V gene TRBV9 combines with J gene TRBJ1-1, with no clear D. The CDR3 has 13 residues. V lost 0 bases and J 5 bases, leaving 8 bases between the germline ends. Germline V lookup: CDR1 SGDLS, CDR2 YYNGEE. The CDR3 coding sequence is TGTGCCAGCAGCGTAGGTCCGGTGACTGAAGCTTTCTTT. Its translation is CASSVGPVTEAFF.

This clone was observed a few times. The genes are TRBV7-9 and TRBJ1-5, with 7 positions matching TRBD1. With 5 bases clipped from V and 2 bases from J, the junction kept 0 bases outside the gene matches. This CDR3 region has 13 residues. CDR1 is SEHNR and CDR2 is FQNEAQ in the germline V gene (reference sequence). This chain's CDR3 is CASSTGGNQPQHF. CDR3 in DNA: TGTGCCAGCAGCACAGGGGGCAATCAGCCCCAGCATTTT.

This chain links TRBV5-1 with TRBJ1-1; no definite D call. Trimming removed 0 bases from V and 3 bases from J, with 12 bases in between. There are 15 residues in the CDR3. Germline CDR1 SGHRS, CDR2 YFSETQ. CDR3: CASSLELGPDTEAFF. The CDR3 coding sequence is TGCGCCAGCAGCTTGGAGTTGGGCCCCGACACTGAAGCTTTCTTT.

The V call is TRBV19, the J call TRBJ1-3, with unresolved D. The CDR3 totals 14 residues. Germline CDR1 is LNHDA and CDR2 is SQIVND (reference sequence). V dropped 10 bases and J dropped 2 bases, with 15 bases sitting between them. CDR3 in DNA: TGTGCCACCGTGAGGAGAGGGACTGGAAACACCATATATTTT. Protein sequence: CATVRRGTGNTIYF.

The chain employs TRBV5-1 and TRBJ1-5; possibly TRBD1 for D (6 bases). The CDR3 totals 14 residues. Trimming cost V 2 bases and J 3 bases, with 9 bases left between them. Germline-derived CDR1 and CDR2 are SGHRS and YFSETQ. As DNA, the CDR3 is TGCGCCAGCAGCTTCGGGGGGGCCAATCAGCCCCAGCATTTT. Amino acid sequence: CASSFGGANQPQHF.

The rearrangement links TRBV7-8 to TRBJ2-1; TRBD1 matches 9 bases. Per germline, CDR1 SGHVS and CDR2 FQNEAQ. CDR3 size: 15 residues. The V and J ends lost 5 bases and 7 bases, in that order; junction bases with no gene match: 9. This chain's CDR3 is CASSPTGGGRNEQFF. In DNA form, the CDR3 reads TGTGCCAGCAGCCCTACAGGGGGCGGTAGGAATGAGCAGTTCTTC.

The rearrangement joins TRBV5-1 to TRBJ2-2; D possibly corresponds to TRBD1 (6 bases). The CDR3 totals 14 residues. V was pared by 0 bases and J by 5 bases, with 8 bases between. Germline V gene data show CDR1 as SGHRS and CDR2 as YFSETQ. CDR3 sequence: CASSLEGQTGELFF. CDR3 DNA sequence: TGCGCCAGCAGCTTGGAAGGACAGACCGGGGAGCTGTTTTTT. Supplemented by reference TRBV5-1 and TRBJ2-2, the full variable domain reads KAGVTQTPRYLIKTRGQQVTLSCSPISGHRSVSWYQQTPGQGLQFLFEYFSETQRNKGNFPGRFSGRQFSNSRSEMNVSTLELGDSALYLCASSLEGQTGELFFGEGSRLTVL.

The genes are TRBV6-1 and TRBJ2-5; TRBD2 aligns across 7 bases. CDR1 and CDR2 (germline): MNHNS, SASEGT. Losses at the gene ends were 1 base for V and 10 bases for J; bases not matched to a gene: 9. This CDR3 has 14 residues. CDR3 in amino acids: CASSEGGGNGRQYF. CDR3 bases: TGTGCCAGCAGTGAAGGGGGAGGGAATGGACGCCAGTACTTC.

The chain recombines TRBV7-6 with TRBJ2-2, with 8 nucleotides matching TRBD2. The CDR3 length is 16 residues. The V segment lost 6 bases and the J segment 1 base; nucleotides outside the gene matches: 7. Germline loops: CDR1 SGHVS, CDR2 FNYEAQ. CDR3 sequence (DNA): TGTGCCAGCAGTCTTGGGACTAGAATGAACACCGGGGAGCTGTTTTTT. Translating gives CASSLGTRMNTGELFF.

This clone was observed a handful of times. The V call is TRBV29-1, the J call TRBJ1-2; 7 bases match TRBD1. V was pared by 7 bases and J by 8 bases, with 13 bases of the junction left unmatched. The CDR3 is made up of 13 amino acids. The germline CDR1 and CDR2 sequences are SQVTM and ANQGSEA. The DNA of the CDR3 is TGCAGCGCTTGGACAGGCGGAACTGGGGGCTACACCTTC. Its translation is CSAWTGGTGGYTF.